Reported below is one TCR beta chain. Its cognate antigen is unknown. Noted time point: persistent/refractory GD, antithyroid drugs over 5 years with positive TRAb. PBMC RNA served as the TCR library source. The data are from a study of regulatory T cells in long-lasting Graves disease. Findings of the study overall: The study found persistent patients shared more public clonotypes (about 3,000) than new patients (over 900).

HTBI primers from iRepertoire and Arm-PCR of CDR3 regions yielded the TCR beta libraries. TCRdb re-analysed the multiplex PCR reads in MiXCR, keeping a single row per CDR3 protein. The sample holds hundreds of thousands of distinct CDR3 sequences, roughly a fifth seen once. Germline V lookup: CDR1 SGDLS, CDR2 YYNGEE. V lost 0 bases and J lost 8; bases outside the gene matches: 8. This CDR3 is built from 15 residues. The chain links TRBV9 to TRBJ2-4; TRBD2 matches 7 bases. This TCR was recovered from a female donor with Graves disease. The specimen was peripheral blood mononuclear cells (PBMCs), collected when the disease was refractory, from a patient treated with antithyroid drugs. CDR3 region: CASSVGGPGRDIQYF. For the CDR3, the DNA is TGTGCCAGCAGCGTAGGAGGCCCGGGGAGGGACATTCAGTACTTC.